One and the same sample provided the 13 T cell receptor beta chains below, sequenced in a study of T-cell reconstitution after alpha-beta-depleted transplantation in children. Preparation of the TCRbeta library used unique molecular identifiers. TCRdb passed the PCR reads through MiXCR, listing each CDR3 protein once. The sample has 280,000 or so distinct CDR3 sequences, 9.5% to 13% seen once. The material was peripheral blood, obtained 180 days after TCRalphabeta/CD19-depleted stem cell transplant. All receptors come from a male patient between 2 and 15 years old who had a stem cell transplant for chronic granulomatous disease, so the T cells may come from the graft donor.

This chain joins TRBV5-5 and TRBJ2-5; D unresolved. This CDR3 contains 14 residues. Germline V CDR1 and CDR2: SGHKS, YYEKEE (reference sequence). The V and J ends lost 4 bases and 0 bases respectively, with 10 bases between them. The CDR3 region has the DNA TGTGCCAGCAGCGCGGCAAAGTACCAAGAGACCCAGTACTTC. It translates to CASSAAKYQETQYF. The full variable domain, with the rest looked up from reference TRBV5-5 and TRBJ2-5, is DAGVTQSPTHLIKTRGQQVTLRCSPISGHKSVSWYQQVLGQGPQFIFQYYEKEERGRGNFPDRFSARQFPNYSSELNVNALLLGDSALYLCASSAAKYQETQYFGPGTRLLVL.

This clonotype was counted at least ten times. The J gene is TRBJ1-6, the V gene TRBV5-1; 8 bases fit TRBD1. CDR3 length: 18 amino acids. V lost 4 bases, J lost 2 bases, and 11 bases stayed unmatched. Germline V CDR1 and CDR2: SGHRS, YFSETQ. The CDR3 bases are TGCGCCAGCAGCCCATCAGCGCGACAGGGGACCTATAATTCACCCCTCCACTTT. This translates into CASSPSARQGTYNSPLHF.

This clonotype was counted at least ten times. J is TRBJ2-5 and V is TRBV4-1; 11 bases are shared with TRBD2. The CDR3 runs 16 residues. V lost 1 base and J lost 0; bases outside the gene matches: 1. Germline-derived CDR1 and CDR2 are MGHRA and YSYEKL. The CDR3, as DNA: TGCGCCAGCAGCCAAGCGGGACTAGCGGACCAAGAGACCCAGTACTTC. Protein product: CASSQAGLADQETQYF.

At least ten counts were recorded for this clonotype. The chain links TRBV28 to TRBJ1-2, with TRBD1 identical over 10 bases. V shed 5 bases and J 7 bases; nucleotides not matched to a gene: 10. The CDR3 is 15 amino acids. CDR1 is MDHEN, CDR2 SYDVKM, per germline. The CDR3 DNA reads TGTGCCAGCAGTACGACCGGGACAGGGGATTTTGGCTACACCTTC. Protein product: CASSTTGTGDFGYTF.

This clonotype was observed at least ten times. This rearrangement joins TRBV4-3 to TRBJ1-2; 10 nucleotides agree with TRBD1. The J segment lost 7 bases and the V segment lost 3 bases, leaving 8 bases of the junction unmatched. Looked up from germline, CDR1 is LGHNA and CDR2 is YSLEER. The CDR3 has 15 residues. The CDR3 DNA follows: TGCGCCAGCAGCCAGGAACCGGGACAGGGGTTTGGCTACACCTTC. Translating gives CASSQEPGQGFGYTF.

This clonotype was seen more than once but under ten times. The rearrangement uses TRBV2 and TRBJ1-1, with D possibly being TRBD1 (6 bases). V gave up 10 bases and J gave up 5 bases, with 20 bases separating them. This CDR3 contains 14 residues. Looked up from germline, CDR1 is SNHLY and CDR2 is FYNNEI. The CDR3 DNA sequence: TGTGCCAATGACCTCAGGGGTGAGGGGACTGAAGCTTTCTTT. This sequence encodes CANDLRGEGTEAFF.

The chain employs TRBV15 and TRBJ2-3; D possibly corresponds to TRBD2 (6 bases). Trimming removed 1 base at V and 0 bases at J, with 14 bases between. From germline, CDR1 is LNHNV and CDR2 YYDKDF (reference sequence). This CDR3 is 17 amino acids long. The CDR3, as DNA: TGTGCCACCAGCAGAGGCATAGCGGAAGGGAGCACAGATACGCAGTATTTT. Translating gives CATSRGIAEGSTDTQYF.

This clonotype was recorded at least ten times. The chain couples TRBV9 to TRBJ1-1; 7 bases map to TRBD1. V trimming: 4 bases; J trimming: 6 bases; junction bases outside the gene matches: 6. The CDR3 is 13 residues long. Germline loops: CDR1 SGDLS, CDR2 YYNGEE. The CDR3 bases are TGTGCCAGCAGCTCAGGGGGGTCGGCTGAAGCTTTCTTT. Its protein is CASSSGGSAEAFF. The full variable domain, rest sourced from reference TRBV9 and TRBJ1-1, is DSGVTQTPKHLITATGQRVTLRCSPRSGDLSVYWYQQSLDQGLQFLIQYYNGEERAKGNILERFSAQQFPDLHSELNLSSLELGDSALYFCASSSGGSAEAFFGQGTRLTVV.

This clonotype has ten or more counts. J is TRBJ1-2 and V is TRBV5-1; D ambiguous. CDR1 and CDR2 from the germline V gene are SGHRS and YFSETQ. The CDR3 runs 13 residues. V was cut by 0 bases and J by 3 bases, with 6 bases left in between. The CDR3 DNA reads as TGCGCCAGCAGCTTGGGGCAGGACTATGGCTACACCTTC. Protein: CASSLGQDYGYTF.

This clonotype showed up many times. V usage is TRBV12-3 or TRBV12-4 and J usage is TRBJ2-6, with 8 nucleotides matching TRBD2. V lost 2 bases, J lost 0 bases, and 6 bases stayed unmatched. The CDR3 contains 18 residues. CDR3 DNA sequence: TGTGCCAGCAGTTTAACGGGGGGGAGGGCCTCTGGGGCCAACGTCCTGACTTTC. Its protein is CASSLTGGRASGANVLTF.

This clonotype was detected many times. V usage is TRBV15 and J usage is TRBJ2-5, with D perhaps being TRBD1 or TRBD2 (5 bases each). Germline V CDR1 and CDR2: LNHNV, YYDKDF (reference sequence). This CDR3 is 12 amino acids long. Trimming took 2 bases from V and 5 from J, leaving 6 bases between them. The CDR3 sequence is CATSRWGETQYF. The CDR3 DNA reads as TGTGCCACCAGCAGATGGGGGGAGACCCAGTACTTC.

The table lists this clonotype with many counts. The gene calls are TRBV29-1 and TRBJ2-5; D unclear. The germline gives CDR1 SQVTM, CDR2 ANQGSEA. The germline V and J ends were trimmed by 4 bases and 1 base, with 10 bases remaining between them. The CDR3 runs to 13 residues. The CDR3 DNA sequence: TGCAGCGTTGTCCGCGACCTCCAAGAGACCCAGTACTTC. Translation: CSVVRDLQETQYF.

This clonotype was counted ten times or more. The chain links TRBV6-1 to TRBJ2-3; D ambiguous. Looked up from germline, CDR1 is MNHNS and CDR2 is SASEGT. Trimming shortened V by 5 bases and J by 0 bases, and 15 bases separated the two germline ends. CDR3 length: 16 residues. The CDR3 region is CASSPYGPTSTDTQYF. The CDR3 DNA is TGTGCCAGCAGTCCCTACGGGCCGACTAGCACAGATACGCAGTATTTT.